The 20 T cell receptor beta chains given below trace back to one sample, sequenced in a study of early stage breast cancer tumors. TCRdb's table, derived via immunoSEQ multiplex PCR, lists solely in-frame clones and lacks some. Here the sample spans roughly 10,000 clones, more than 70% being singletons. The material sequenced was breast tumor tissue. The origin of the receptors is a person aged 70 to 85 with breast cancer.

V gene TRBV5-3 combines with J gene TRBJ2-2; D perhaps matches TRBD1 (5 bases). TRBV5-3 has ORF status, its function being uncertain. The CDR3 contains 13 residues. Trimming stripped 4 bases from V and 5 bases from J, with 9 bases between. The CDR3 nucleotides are TGTGCCAGAAGCATAAGGGGTACCGGGGAGCTGTTTTTT. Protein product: CARSIRGTGELFF.

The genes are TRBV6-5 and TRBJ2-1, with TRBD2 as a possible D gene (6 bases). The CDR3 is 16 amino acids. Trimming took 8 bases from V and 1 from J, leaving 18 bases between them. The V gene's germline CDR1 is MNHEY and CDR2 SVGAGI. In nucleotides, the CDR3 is TGTGCCAGCCGTTGGAGGGTTCAGGAGTCCTACAATGAGCAGTTCTTC. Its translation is CASRWRVQESYNEQFF.

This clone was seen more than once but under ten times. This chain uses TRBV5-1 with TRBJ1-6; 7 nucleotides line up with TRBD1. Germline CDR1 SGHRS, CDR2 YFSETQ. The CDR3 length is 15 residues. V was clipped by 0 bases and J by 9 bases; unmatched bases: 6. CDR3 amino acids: CASSLARDSLSPLHF. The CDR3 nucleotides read TGCGCCAGCAGCTTGGCACGGGACAGCCTTTCACCCCTCCACTTT.

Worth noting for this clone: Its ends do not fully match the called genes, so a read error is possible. Here the CDR3 reads CASSQDRGTGQPQHF. CDR3 in DNA: TGCGCCAGCAGTCAAGACAGGGGTACAGGACAGCCCCAGCATTTT. The chain employs TRBV4-1 and TRBJ1-5; TRBD1 matches at 8 bases. Per the germline V gene, CDR1 is MGHRA and CDR2 is YSYEKL. There are 15 residues in the CDR3.

CDR3 coding DNA: TGTGCCAGCAGTCTAAGAGCTAGCGGAGGTGGGACCGGGGAGCTGTTTTTT. As protein: CASSLRASGGGTGELFF. The chain uses TRBV5-5 and TRBJ2-2; the match to TRBD2 covers 7 bases. This CDR3 spans 17 amino acids. CDR1 SGHKS and CDR2 YYEKEE come from the germline V gene (reference sequence). V gave up 5 bases and J gave up 5 bases; unmatched junction bases: 15.

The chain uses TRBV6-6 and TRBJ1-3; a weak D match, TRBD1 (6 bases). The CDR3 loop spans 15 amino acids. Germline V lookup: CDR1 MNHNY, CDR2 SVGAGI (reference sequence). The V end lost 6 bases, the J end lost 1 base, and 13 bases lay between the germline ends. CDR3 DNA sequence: TGTGCCAGCAGCAGCAGGGGTCGGTCTGGAAACACCATATATTTT. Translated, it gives CASSSRGRSGNTIYF.

The CDR3 here is CASSAGAPTSGTDTQYF. CDR3 sequence (DNA): TGTGCCAGCAGCGCGGGGGCGCCAACTAGCGGCACAGATACGCAGTATTTT. The V and J genes are TRBV9 and TRBJ2-3; TRBD2 is a possible D gene (7 bases). V was shortened by 3 bases and J by 1 base, with 18 bases between the two germline ends. There are 17 residues in the CDR3. Per the germline V gene, CDR1 is SGDLS and CDR2 is YYNGEE.

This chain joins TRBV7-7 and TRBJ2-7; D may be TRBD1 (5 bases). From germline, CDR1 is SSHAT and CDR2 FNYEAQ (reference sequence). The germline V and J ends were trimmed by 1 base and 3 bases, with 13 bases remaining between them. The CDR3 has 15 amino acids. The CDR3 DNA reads TGTGCCAGCAGCTTAGAGTATTCAGGGAACTACGAGCAGTACTTC. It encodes CASSLEYSGNYEQYF.

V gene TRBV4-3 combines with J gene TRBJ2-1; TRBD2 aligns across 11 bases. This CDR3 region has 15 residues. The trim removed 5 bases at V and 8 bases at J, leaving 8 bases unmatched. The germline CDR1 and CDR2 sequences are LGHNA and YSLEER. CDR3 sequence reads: CASSFSGGARDEQFF. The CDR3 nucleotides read TGCGCCAGCAGCTTTAGCGGGGGGGCCAGGGATGAGCAGTTCTTC.

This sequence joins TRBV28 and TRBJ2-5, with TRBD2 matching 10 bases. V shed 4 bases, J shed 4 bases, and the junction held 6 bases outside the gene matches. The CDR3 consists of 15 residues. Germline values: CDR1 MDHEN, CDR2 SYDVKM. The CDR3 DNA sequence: TGTGCCAGCAGTTCCTCCGGGACTAGCGTAGAGACCCAGTACTTC. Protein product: CASSSSGTSVETQYF.

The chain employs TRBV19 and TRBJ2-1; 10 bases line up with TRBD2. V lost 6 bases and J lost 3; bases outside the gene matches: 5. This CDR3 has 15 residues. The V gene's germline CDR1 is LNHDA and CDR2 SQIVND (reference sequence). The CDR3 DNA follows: TGTGCCAGTAGACCCGGACTAGCGGTCTACAATGAGCAGTTCTTC. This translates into CASRPGLAVYNEQFF.

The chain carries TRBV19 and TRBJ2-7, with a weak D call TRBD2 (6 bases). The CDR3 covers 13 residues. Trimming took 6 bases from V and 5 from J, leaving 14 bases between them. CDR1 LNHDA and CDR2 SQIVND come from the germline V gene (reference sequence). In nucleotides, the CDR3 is TGTGCCAGTAGGGAGGGACTTTACCACGAGCAGTACTTC. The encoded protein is CASREGLYHEQYF.

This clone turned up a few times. The CDR3 is CASRQLAASYNEQFF. DNA of the CDR3: TGTGCCAGCAGGCAGCTAGCGGCCTCCTACAATGAGCAGTTCTTC. This chain links TRBV28 with TRBJ2-1; TRBD2 aligns across 7 bases. CDR1 and CDR2 from the germline V gene are MDHEN and SYDVKM. Trimming removed 6 bases from V and 0 bases from J; junction bases left unmatched: 5. This CDR3 spans 15 amino acids.

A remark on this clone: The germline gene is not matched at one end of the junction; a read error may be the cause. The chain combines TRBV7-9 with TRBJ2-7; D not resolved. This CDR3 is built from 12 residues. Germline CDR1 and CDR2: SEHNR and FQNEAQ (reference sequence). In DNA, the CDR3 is TGTGCCAGCAGCTTAGCTGGTGAGGCCTATCACTTC. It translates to CASSLAGEAYHF.

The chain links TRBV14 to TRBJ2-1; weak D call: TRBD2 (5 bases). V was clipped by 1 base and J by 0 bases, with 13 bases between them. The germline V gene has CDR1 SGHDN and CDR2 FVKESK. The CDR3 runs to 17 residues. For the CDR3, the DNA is TGTGCCAGCAGCCAAGGGACTTTTCCTCTCTCCTACAATGAGCAGTTCTTC. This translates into CASSQGTFPLSYNEQFF.

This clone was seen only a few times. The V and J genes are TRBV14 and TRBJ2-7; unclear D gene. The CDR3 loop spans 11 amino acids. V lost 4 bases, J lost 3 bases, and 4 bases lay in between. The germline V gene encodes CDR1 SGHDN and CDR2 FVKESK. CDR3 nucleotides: TGTGCCAGCAGCCTTAACTACGAGCAGTACTTC. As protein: CASSLNYEQYF.

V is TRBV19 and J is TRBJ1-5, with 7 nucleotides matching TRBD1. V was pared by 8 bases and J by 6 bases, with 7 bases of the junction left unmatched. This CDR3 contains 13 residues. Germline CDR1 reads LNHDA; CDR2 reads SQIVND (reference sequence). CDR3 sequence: CASGQASVQPQHF. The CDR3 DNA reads TGTGCCAGTGGACAGGCGTCGGTTCAGCCCCAGCATTTT.

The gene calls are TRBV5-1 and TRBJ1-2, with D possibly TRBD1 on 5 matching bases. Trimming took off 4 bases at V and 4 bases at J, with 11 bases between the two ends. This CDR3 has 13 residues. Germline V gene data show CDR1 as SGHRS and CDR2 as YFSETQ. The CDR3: CASSPDSLYGYTF. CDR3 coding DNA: TGCGCCAGCAGCCCCGACAGCCTCTATGGCTACACCTTC.

This chain's CDR3 is CASSRQGREQYF. For the CDR3, the DNA is TGTGCCAGTAGTAGACAGGGGCGGGAGCAGTACTTC. The chain joins TRBV19 to TRBJ2-7, with 8 positions matching TRBD1. Losses at the gene ends were 4 bases for V and 7 bases for J; bases not matched to a gene: 3. CDR1 is LNHDA and CDR2 is SQIVND in the germline V gene (reference sequence). The length of the CDR3 is 12 residues.

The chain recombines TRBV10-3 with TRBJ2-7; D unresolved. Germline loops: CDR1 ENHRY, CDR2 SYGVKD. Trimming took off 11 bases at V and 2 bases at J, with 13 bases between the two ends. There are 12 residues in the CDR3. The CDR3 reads CASTTPPYEQYF. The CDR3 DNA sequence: TGTGCCTCGACGACTCCCCCCTACGAGCAGTACTTC.